The present T cell receptor beta chain was sequenced within a study of identical twins. The V end was cut by 5 bases, the J end by 2 bases, with 15 bases between. The CDR3 sequence is 15 residues long. CDR1 and CDR2 (germline): LNHNV, YYDKDF (reference sequence). Study outcomes and limitations: Researchers reported excess low generation probability among twin-shared out-of-frame alpha sequences. The analysis was cross-sectional rather than longitudinal within donors.

A universal primer site came from template switching; cDNA carried unique molecular identifiers. TCRdb reprocessed the 5' RACE reads via MiXCR and lists one record per CDR3 protein. Among hundreds of thousands of distinct CDR3 sequences listed, approximately 13% were seen once. This clonotype was counted many times. Antigen unknown. These data were also reused for a study on yellow fever vaccine responses in identical twins.

This chain connects TRBV15 to TRBJ1-1; D remains unclear. The sequence was obtained from a young woman in good health. Sequenced input: PBMCs. In nucleotides, the CDR3 is TGTGCCACCAGCGCAGACAAGGGCCTAAACACTGAAGCTTTCTTT. Its protein product is CATSADKGLNTEAFF.